The present T cell receptor (beta chain) was sequenced within a study of beta chain features in type 1 diabetes (dated by TCRdb to the late 2010s). Study-level background: Patients and healthy donors did not differ in mean age, gender distribution, total cell number or subset yield. A total of roughly 98,000,000 sorted cells were examined across all samples, and RNA yield correlated strongly with the number of cells per subset. The study compared the TCRB repertoires of sorted circulating CD4+ T cell subsets in recently diagnosed type 1 diabetes patients with those in matched healthy donors. Regulatory and stem cell-like memory subsets were isolated from only 8 patients and 8 healthy donors, whereas naive and central memory subsets came from all 30 or so donors. What the research found in general, with its limitations: Type 1 diabetes patients showed a moderate but significant shortening of TCRB CDR3 length in all four CD4+ subsets. The naive, central memory and regulatory TCRB repertoires appeared to resemble one another more closely among patients than among healthy donors. Because cDNA was sequenced instead of genomic DNA, highly expressing activated cells could be over-represented, though the groups showed no difference in activation or CD3 levels. PCR may preferentially amplify shorter templates, but because patient and control samples were amplified and corrected together, any resulting skew would affect both groups equally. Because the HLA sub-analyses included only small numbers of individuals, any influence of HLA type on TCRB rearrangement was left unresolved. Patients with type 1 diabetes made fewer insertions and deleted more nucleotides at VDJ recombination sites, implying thymic rearrangement abnormalities.

This clone has more than one count but fewer than ten. The target of this receptor is not known. Base quality data are lacking; no much larger clone is found one base away. The entire amount of isolated RNA was reverse transcribed using the High Capacity cDNA Reverse Transcription Kit, so the sequenced TCRB transcripts were expressed ones. Deep immunoSEQ sequencing was performed on naive, central memory and regulatory T cell samples, with an average of approximately 4 million total reads per sample. Sorted cells were lysed in RLT buffer and RNA was extracted with DNase-treated RNeasy Micro or Mini kits, depending on cell number. Each cell subset was processed separately to prevent cross-contamination, with patient and healthy donor samples processed together. TCRB sequences were amplified from cDNA with the immunoSEQ multiplex PCR, producing 87-bp fragments spanning the CDR3 region. The amplicons were sequenced using the Illumina HiSeq platform. The paper's data handling went like this. PCR bias was corrected computationally using synthetic template baselines, and reads within Hamming distance 2 were collapsed, with unmergeable singletons discarded. By aligning reads against IMGT, V, D and J genes, CDR3 length, and insertions or deletions at six rearrangement sites were assigned. Within each subset, clonotype counts were normalized to sorted cell number, and only after that were true diversity and Gini coefficients computed with the tcR R package. The overlap coefficient, calculated on TCRB nucleotide sequences, was used to measure repertoire sharing. Out-of-frame TCRB sequences from naive cells were analyzed as a proxy for the pre-selection repertoire. Held by TCRdb, this immuneACCESS table contains in-frame sequences only and omits some clones. Under half of the omission traces to an unresolved V gene where checked; the cause of the rest is unknown. For V, J and clone size, that table is used; D and trimming come from the DNA. The sample table contains a few hundred thousand clones; only one count was recorded for around 19% of them. The top ten constitute around 0.044% of the sample.

Each donor gave one peripheral blood draw, roughly 110 mL on average, collected into heparinised tubes. A BD FACSAria II was used to sort naive, central memory, regulatory and stem cell-like memory CD4+ T cells with a panel that included CD45RO, CCR7, CD25, CD127, CD95 and CD27. A purity above 98% was achieved for all sorted populations. PBMCs were isolated right away by Lymphoprep density gradient centrifugation and were stained directly, without culture. Samples were stained and sorted in pairs, with one healthy donor and one patient per experiment, so that batch effects were minimized. Clipping removes 4 bases from V and 0 bases from J, with 6 as the unmatched junction base count. In the germline V gene, CDR1 corresponds to SGDLS and CDR2 to YYNGEE. The CDR3, from cysteine to phenylalanine, totals 17 residues. Here the CDR3 DNA is all that survives: 51 bases in frame from base 1.

Input material: naive CD4+ T cells from blood. According to the study, the label for this sample's cell subset or site signals: true naive CD4+ T cells. This sequence uses TRBV9 and TRBJ2-3, with 12 central nucleotides matching TRBD2. The sequence came from a woman between 18 and 29 years old in good health. This receptor has the CDR3 CASSLRTSGNSTDTQYF. The bases read TGTGCCAGCAGCCTACGGACTAGCGGGAATAGCACAGATACGCAGTATTTT. The full variable domain, completed from the reference TRBV9 and TRBJ2-3 proteins outside the CDR3, reads DSGVTQTPKHLITATGQRVTLRCSPRSGDLSVYWYQQSLDQGLQFLIQYYNGEERAKGNILERFSAQQFPDLHSELNLSSLELGDSALYFCASSLRTSGNSTDTQYFGPGTRLTVL.